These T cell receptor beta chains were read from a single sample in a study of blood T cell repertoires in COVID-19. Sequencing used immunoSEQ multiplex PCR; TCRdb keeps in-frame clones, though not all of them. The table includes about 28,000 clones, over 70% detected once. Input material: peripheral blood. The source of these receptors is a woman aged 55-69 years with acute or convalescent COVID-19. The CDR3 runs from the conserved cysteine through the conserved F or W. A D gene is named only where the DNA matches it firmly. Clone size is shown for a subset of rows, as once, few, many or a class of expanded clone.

CDR3aa: CASSVATSGGRKNEQFF
CDR3nt: TGTGCCAGCAGCGTAGCAACTAGCGGGGGCCGAAAGAATGAGCAGTTCTTC
abundance: .
d_gene: TRBD2
j_gene: TRBJ2-1
v_gene: TRBV9

CDR3aa: CASSQVSGGRSEQFF
CDR3nt: TGTGCCAGCAGCCAAGTTTCGGGGGGGCGGAGTGAGCAGTTCTTC
abundance: .
d_gene: TRBD2
j_gene: TRBJ2-1
v_gene: TRBV4-2

CDR3aa: CASSESARGKSYEQYF
CDR3nt: TGTGCCAGCAGTGAGTCGGCCAGGGGAAAATCCTACGAGCAGTACTTC
abundance: .
d_gene: .
j_gene: TRBJ2-7
v_gene: TRBV6-1

CDR3aa: CASSPPGLYNSPLHF
CDR3nt: TGTGCCAGTAGTCCACCGGGACTGTATAATTCACCCCTCCACTTT
abundance: .
d_gene: .
j_gene: TRBJ1-6
v_gene: TRBV19

CDR3aa: CASSGTGGTEAFF
CDR3nt: TGTGCCAGCAGCGGGACAGGGGGCACTGAAGCTTTCTTT
abundance: .
d_gene: TRBD1
j_gene: TRBJ1-1
v_gene: TRBV9

CDR3aa: CASSLEGRGGAFF
CDR3nt: TGTGCCAGCAGCTTGGAAGGGAGGGGGGGAGCTTTCTTT
abundance: .
d_gene: .
j_gene: TRBJ1-1
v_gene: TRBV7-9

CDR3aa: CASSIGADQGYEQYF
CDR3nt: TGTGCCAGTAGTATAGGGGCAGACCAGGGCTACGAGCAGTACTTC
abundance: once
d_gene: .
j_gene: TRBJ2-7
v_gene: TRBV19

CDR3aa: CASSQGIRTGGMNTEAFF
CDR3nt: TGTGCCAGCAGCCAAGGGATCCGAACAGGGGGCATGAACACTGAAGCTTTCTTT
abundance: .
d_gene: TRBD1
j_gene: TRBJ1-1
v_gene: TRBV14

CDR3aa: CASSPRETQYF
CDR3nt: TGTGCCAGCAGCCCCCGGGAGACCCAGTACTTC
abundance: .
d_gene: .
j_gene: TRBJ2-5
v_gene: TRBV11-2

CDR3aa: CASSSGQGDRVTDTQYF
CDR3nt: TGTGCCAGTAGTTCGGGACAGGGGGATCGGGTCACAGATACGCAGTATTTT
abundance: .
d_gene: TRBD1
j_gene: TRBJ2-3
v_gene: TRBV19

CDR3aa: CASSYSKFGQRAEAFF
CDR3nt: TGTGCCAGCAGTTACTCGAAATTTGGGCAGAGGGCTGAAGCTTTCTTT
abundance: few
d_gene: .
j_gene: TRBJ1-1
v_gene: TRBV6-5

CDR3aa: CASSRTGTGGYEQYF
CDR3nt: TGTGCCAGCAGCCGAACCGGGACAGGGGGCTACGAGCAGTACTTC
abundance: .
d_gene: TRBD1
j_gene: TRBJ2-7
v_gene: TRBV28

CDR3aa: CASSQEFTGVTQETQYF
CDR3nt: TGCGCCAGCAGCCAAGAATTCACAGGGGTTACTCAAGAGACCCAGTACTTC
abundance: .
d_gene: TRBD1
j_gene: TRBJ2-5
v_gene: TRBV4-1

CDR3aa: CASSLALAGGTDTQYF
CDR3nt: TGTGCCAGCAGCTTAGCCCTAGCGGGGGGCACAGATACGCAGTATTTT
abundance: .
d_gene: TRBD2
j_gene: TRBJ2-3
v_gene: TRBV7-2

CDR3aa: CASSVQGTGELFF
CDR3nt: TGCGCCAGCAGCGTCCAGGGGACCGGGGAGCTGTTTTTT
abundance: once
d_gene: .
j_gene: TRBJ2-2
v_gene: TRBV5-1

CDR3aa: CASRTSQWYGYTF
CDR3nt: TGTGCCAGTAGGACATCCCAGTGGTATGGCTACACCTTC
abundance: few
d_gene: .
j_gene: TRBJ1-2
v_gene: TRBV19

CDR3aa: CASSYTGTGVTDTQYF
CDR3nt: TGTGCCAGCAGCTATACCGGGACAGGGGTCACAGATACGCAGTATTTT
abundance: .
d_gene: TRBD1
j_gene: TRBJ2-3
v_gene: TRBV7-3

CDR3aa: CASSQGGHNTEAFF
CDR3nt: TGTGCCAGCAGCCAAGGGGGACACAACACTGAAGCTTTCTTT
abundance: .
d_gene: .
j_gene: TRBJ1-1
v_gene: TRBV14

CDR3aa: CSVRTGGLTGELFF
CDR3nt: TGCAGCGTGAGGACAGGGGGCCTCACCGGGGAGCTGTTTTTT
abundance: .
d_gene: TRBD1
j_gene: TRBJ2-2
v_gene: TRBV29-1

CDR3aa: CASSPEIFGIYNEKLFF
CDR3nt: TGCGCCAGCAGCCCGGAGATTTTCGGAATATATAATGAAAAACTGTTTTTT
abundance: once
d_gene: .
j_gene: TRBJ1-4
v_gene: TRBV4-1

CDR3aa: CASSNRQLPNTEAFF
CDR3nt: TGTGCCAGCAGCAACAGACAGTTGCCAAACACTGAAGCTTTCTTT
abundance: .
d_gene: .
j_gene: TRBJ1-1
v_gene: TRBV7-2

CDR3aa: CASSHPGRPGAPGELFF
CDR3nt: TGTGCCAGCAGCCATCCCGGGAGGCCAGGGGCCCCCGGGGAGCTGTTTTTT
abundance: .
d_gene: .
j_gene: TRBJ2-2
v_gene: TRBV3-1/TRBV3-2

CDR3aa: CASSPPKAREVAEAFF
CDR3nt: TGTGCCAGCAGCCCCCCAAAAGCCCGCGAGGTCGCTGAAGCTTTCTTT
abundance: .
d_gene: .
j_gene: TRBJ1-1
v_gene: TRBV6-6

CDR3aa: CASSVATGGTNEKLFF
CDR3nt: TGTGCCAGCAGCGTAGCTACGGGGGGAACTAATGAAAAACTGTTTTTT
abundance: .
d_gene: .
j_gene: TRBJ1-4
v_gene: TRBV9

CDR3aa: CASSPTYYEQYF
CDR3nt: TGTGCCAGCAGCCCTACCTACTACGAGCAGTACTTC
abundance: few
d_gene: .
j_gene: TRBJ2-7
v_gene: TRBV14

CDR3aa: CASSAGQDGNTIYF
CDR3nt: TGTGCCAGCAGCGCGGGACAGGACGGAAACACCATATATTTT
abundance: .
d_gene: TRBD1
j_gene: TRBJ1-3
v_gene: TRBV9

CDR3aa: CATSSSGTGNTDTQYF
CDR3nt: TGTGCCACCAGTTCATCCGGGACAGGGAACACAGATACGCAGTATTTT
abundance: .
d_gene: TRBD1
j_gene: TRBJ2-3
v_gene: TRBV24-1

CDR3aa: CSAKRDRGSYNEQFF
CDR3nt: TGCAGCGCCAAACGGGACAGGGGCTCCTACAATGAGCAGTTCTTC
abundance: .
d_gene: TRBD1
j_gene: TRBJ2-1
v_gene: TRBV29-1

CDR3aa: CASGTVGTLGANVLTF
CDR3nt: TGTGCCAGTGGGACAGTGGGGACTCTGGGGGCCAACGTCCTGACTTTC
abundance: .
d_gene: .
j_gene: TRBJ2-6
v_gene: TRBV25-1

CDR3aa: CASSVNRYPTDTQYF
CDR3nt: TGTGCCAGCAGCGTGAACAGGTACCCCACAGATACGCAGTATTTT
abundance: once
d_gene: .
j_gene: TRBJ2-3
v_gene: TRBV9

CDR3aa: CASSPSGGSSDQPQHF
CDR3nt: TGTGCCAGTAGTCCCAGCGGGGGGAGTTCGGATCAGCCCCAGCATTTT
abundance: .
d_gene: .
j_gene: TRBJ1-5
v_gene: TRBV19

CDR3aa: CASTGTGGRQYF
CDR3nt: TGTGCCAGCACCGGGACAGGGGGACGGCAGTACTTC
abundance: .
d_gene: TRBD1
j_gene: TRBJ2-7
v_gene: TRBV27

CDR3aa: CASSQRNRVWETQYF
CDR3nt: TGTGCCAGCAGCCAACGCAACAGGGTCTGGGAGACCCAGTACTTC
abundance: .
d_gene: .
j_gene: TRBJ2-5
v_gene: TRBV4-2

CDR3aa: CASSAEKEGKYEQYF
CDR3nt: TGTGCCAGCAGTGCCGAAAAGGAGGGGAAGTACGAGCAGTACTTC
abundance: .
d_gene: .
j_gene: TRBJ2-7
v_gene: TRBV6-2/TRBV6-3

CDR3aa: CASSISRVGSYEQYF
CDR3nt: TGTGCCAGTAGTATCTCCAGGGTTGGCTCCTACGAGCAGTACTTC
abundance: .
d_gene: .
j_gene: TRBJ2-7
v_gene: TRBV19

CDR3aa: CASSLRTGNTGELFF
CDR3nt: TGTGCCAGCTCACTAAGGACAGGAAACACCGGGGAGCTGTTTTTT
abundance: .
d_gene: TRBD1
j_gene: TRBJ2-2
v_gene: TRBV18

CDR3aa: CASSATGLLSGANVLTF
CDR3nt: TGTGCCAGTAGTGCGACAGGGCTACTTTCTGGGGCCAACGTCCTGACTTTC
abundance: .
d_gene: TRBD1
j_gene: TRBJ2-6
v_gene: TRBV19

CDR3aa: CATSSNQAFQETQYF
CDR3nt: TGTGCCACCAGCAGTAATCAGGCCTTTCAAGAGACCCAGTACTTC
abundance: .
d_gene: .
j_gene: TRBJ2-5
v_gene: TRBV15

CDR3aa: CASRWGRSSSGNTIYF
CDR3nt: TGTGCCAGCAGATGGGGCAGGTCATCCTCTGGAAACACCATATATTTT
abundance: once
d_gene: .
j_gene: TRBJ1-3
v_gene: TRBV28